Listed below are T cell receptor beta chains from one sample, sequenced in a study of CD8+CD57+ T cells in acquired aplastic anemia. TCRdb processed the reads anew with MiXCR; each CDR3 protein has one entry. The sample yields roughly 160,000 distinct CDR3 sequences, about two thirds seen once. Sequencing was performed on sorted CD4+, CD8+, or CD8+CD57+ T cells (not recorded which) from PBMCs. Source of these receptors: a human donor with aplastic anemia. The CDR3 runs from the conserved cysteine through the conserved F or W. D genes are given only for firm matches. Size tells how often a clone was seen (once, few, many) or the class of an expanded clone, and some rows leave it out.

J	V	size	D	DNA	CDR3
TRBJ2-2	TRBV6-4	many	TRBD1	TGTGCCAGCAGTGACTCGGACAGGGACACCGGGGAGCTGTTTTTT	CASSDSDRDTGELFF
TRBJ1-1	TRBV20-1	-	TRBD1	TGCAGTGCTAGCGAGGGGAGGGGGCCCACTGAAGCTTTCTTT	CSASEGRGPTEAFF
TRBJ1-4	TRBV5-6	once	TRBD1	TGTGCCAGCAGCCCCGACAGGGTTGACGAAAAACTGTTTTTT	CASSPDRVDEKLFF
TRBJ1-1	TRBV24-1	-	TRBD1	TGTGCCACCAGTGACCCGGGACAGTCTGAAGCTTTCTTT	CATSDPGQSEAFF
TRBJ1-1	TRBV7-2	once	-	TGTGCCAGCAGCTTAATCGGGTTGAGGAACACTGAAGCTTTCTTT	CASSLIGLRNTEAFF
TRBJ2-3	TRBV24-1	-	-	TGTGCCACCAGAGGGTCAGACCGAGATACGCAGTATTTT	CATRGSDRDTQYF
TRBJ1-2	TRBV20-1	-	TRBD1	TGCAGTGCGCCGACCCGGACAGGGATCGACTACACCTTC	CSAPTRTGIDYTF
TRBJ1-2	TRBV20-1	-	-	TGCAGTGCTAGCATGACAACAAACTATGGCTACACCTTC	CSASMTTNYGYTF
TRBJ2-1	TRBV15	few	-	TGTGCCACCAGCAGGGGACGGGACAATGAGCAGTTCTTC	CATSRGRDNEQFF
TRBJ2-7	TRBV7-2	-	TRBD2	TGTGCCAGCAGGCCTAGCGGGGGGTCGTCCTACGAGCAGTACTTC	CASRPSGGSSYEQYF
TRBJ1-4	TRBV20-1	-	-	TGCAGTGCTACAGCTGGGAATGAAAAACTGTTTTTT	CSATAGNEKLFF
TRBJ1-1	TRBV5-4	-	-	TGTGCCAGCAGCTTGCAGGGAAAAGTGAACACTGAAGCTTTCTTT	CASSLQGKVNTEAFF
TRBJ2-7	TRBV10-2	-	-	TGCGCCAGCAGTGAGTCCCCCTTGACGGTTCCTGCCACCTACGAGCAGTACTTC	CASSESPLTVPATYEQYF
TRBJ1-6	TRBV7-8	few	-	TGTGCCAGCAAACCCGGGGGAAATTCACCCCTCCACTTT	CASKPGGNSPLHF
TRBJ2-3	TRBV20-1	-	-	TGCAGTGTAGGGGCCCAGGATACGCAGTATTTT	CSVGAQDTQYF
TRBJ1-1	TRBV7-3	-	-	TGTGCCAGCAGCAATGGACAGGAAGCTTTCTTT	CASSNGQEAFF
TRBJ1-2	TRBV2	-	-	TGTGCCAGCAGTGAATGGGTAGGAGGCTACACCTTC	CASSEWVGGYTF
TRBJ1-1	TRBV7-6	-	-	TGTGCCAGCAGCGGTTTGAACACTGAAGCTTTCTTT	CASSGLNTEAFF
TRBJ2-7	TRBV4-1	-	-	TGCGCCAGCAGCCAGGGGGATCGTTTAAACGAGCAGTACTTC	CASSQGDRLNEQYF
TRBJ1-1	TRBV7-2	-	TRBD1	TGTGCCAGCAGCTTAAGACAGGGCGCAGCTTTCTTT	CASSLRQGAAFF